These 30 T cell receptor beta chains were all obtained from the same sample, sequenced in a study of neoadjuvant nivolumab and ipilimumab in lung cancer. TCRdb's table, derived via immunoSEQ multiplex PCR, lists solely in-frame clones and lacks some. The sample carries some 31,000 clones, 92% recorded once. Sample: peripheral blood, taken after neoadjuvant nivolumab, alone or with ipilimumab, at or shortly before surgery. These receptors were taken from an adult with non-small cell lung cancer.

This clone was seen just once. CDR3 sequence: CASSPLVGGDTEAFF. CDR3 in DNA: TGCGCCAGCAGCCCCCTAGTGGGGGGAGATACTGAAGCTTTCTTT. The rearrangement uses TRBV5-1 and TRBJ1-1; a weak D match, TRBD1 (5 bases). V lost 4 bases and J 5 bases, leaving 18 bases between the germline ends. There are 15 residues in the CDR3. The germline gives CDR1 SGHRS, CDR2 YFSETQ.

The J gene is TRBJ1-5, the V gene TRBV29-1; D unresolved. V was pared by 4 bases and J by 0 bases, with 10 bases between. Germline-derived CDR1 and CDR2 are SQVTM and ANQGSEA. The CDR3 spans 14 residues. The chain's CDR3 is CSVVGRYSNQPQHF. As DNA, the CDR3 is TGCAGCGTTGTTGGCCGTTATAGCAATCAGCCCCAGCATTTT.

This chain uses TRBV18 with TRBJ2-4; 7 nucleotides agree with TRBD2. The CDR3 is 14 residues long. Germline V lookup: CDR1 KGHSH, CDR2 LQKENI. Trimming cost V 1 base and J 3 bases; bases outside gene matches: 0. CDR3: CASSPRGGKNIQYF. The CDR3 DNA sequence: TGTGCCAGCTCACCACGGGGGGGCAAAAACATTCAGTACTTC.

The chain employs TRBV6-6 and TRBJ1-5; unclear D gene. This CDR3 contains 14 residues. The germline CDR1 and CDR2 sequences are MNHNY and SVGAGI (reference sequence). The V gene lost 7 bases and the J gene lost 2 bases, with 12 bases spanning the gap. CDR3 nucleotides: TGTGCCAGCACCCTTAGTTCGGGCAATCAGCCCCAGCATTTT. Translation gives CASTLSSGNQPQHF.

This chain connects TRBV7-9 to TRBJ2-2; 7 bases fit TRBD2. J was trimmed by 2 bases and V by 5 bases; bases with no gene match: 11. Germline lookup yields CDR1 SEHNR and CDR2 FQNEAQ (reference sequence). The CDR3 is 17 residues long. CDR3 nucleotides: TGTGCCAGCAGCCGTTCGGCGGCGGGAGTCAACACCGGGGAGCTGTTTTTT. This translates into CASSRSAAGVNTGELFF.

The rearrangement links TRBV10-2 to TRBJ1-1; 11 nucleotides match TRBD1. CDR3 size: 16 residues. Germline V gene sequence: CDR1 WSHSY, CDR2 SAAADI. Trimming removed 6 bases from V and 2 bases from J; junction bases left unmatched: 8. This CDR3 is CASRGQGGIINTEAFF. DNA of the CDR3: TGCGCCAGCAGGGGACAGGGGGGGATAATAAACACTGAAGCTTTCTTT.

The chain recombines TRBV2 with TRBJ2-2; maybe TRBD2 (6 bases). Germline CDR1 SNHLY, CDR2 FYNNEI. This CDR3 has 16 amino acids. Trimming left V 4 bases short and J 6 bases short, with 18 bases between. CDR3 residues: CASSGLPSVGAGELFF. The CDR3 region has the DNA TGTGCCAGCAGTGGGCTCCCTAGCGTCGGGGCCGGGGAGCTGTTTTTT.

The CDR3 reads CASSLFGDEQFF. The CDR3 region has the DNA TGTGCCAGCAGCTTGTTTGGGGATGAGCAGTTCTTC. The chain employs TRBV7-6 and TRBJ2-1; no definite D call. The CDR3 has 12 amino acids. CDR1 and CDR2 from the germline V gene are SGHVS and FNYEAQ. V lost 3 bases to trimming and J lost 8 bases, with 8 bases between them.

The V call is TRBV11-2, the J call TRBJ2-1; possibly TRBD2 for D (6 bases). The CDR3 extends over 14 amino acids. Germline CDR1 and CDR2: SGHAT and FQNNGV. The V and J ends lost 0 bases and 10 bases respectively, with 13 bases between them. The CDR3 bases are TGTGCCAGCAGCTTAGAGACTAGAGGGTACGAGCAGTTCTTC. Its translation: CASSLETRGYEQFF.

V and J are TRBV25-1 and TRBJ2-1; D not certain. V was pared by 1 base and J by 12 bases, with 10 bases between. CDR1 is MGHDK and CDR2 is SYGVNS in the germline V gene. This CDR3 comprises 12 residues. CDR3 region: CASSEFPGPQFF. The CDR3, as DNA: TGTGCCAGCAGTGAATTCCCAGGCCCGCAGTTCTTC.

The J gene is TRBJ1-5, the V gene TRBV7-8, with D unclear. Germline assignment: CDR1 SGHVS and CDR2 FQNEAQ. The CDR3 has 14 residues. Trimming took off 8 bases at V and 3 bases at J, with 14 bases between the two ends. CDR3 residues: CASGPERFNQPQHF. The CDR3 DNA reads as TGTGCCAGCGGACCCGAAAGGTTCAATCAGCCCCAGCATTTT.

The chain has TRBV4-1 and TRBJ2-3, with a possible D match to TRBD2 (5 bases). Germline CDR1 is MGHRA and CDR2 is YSYEKL. The length of the CDR3 is 15 residues. V gave up 0 bases and J gave up 7 bases, with 14 bases separating them. The DNA for the CDR3 is TGCGCCAGCAGCCAAGATCACGGGGTTCTATATACGCAGTATTTT. Protein product: CASSQDHGVLYTQYF.

The chain recombines TRBV4-1 with TRBJ1-5; maybe TRBD1 (6 bases). CDR1 and CDR2 from the germline V gene are MGHRA and YSYEKL. V lost 4 bases and J lost 2, with 15 bases in between. CDR3 length equals 16 residues. The CDR3 region is CASSLDGGLGNQPQHF. The DNA of the CDR3 is TGCGCCAGCAGCCTTGATGGGGGGCTTGGCAATCAGCCCCAGCATTTT.

This chain connects TRBV29-1 to TRBJ2-1; D possibly uses TRBD1 or TRBD2 (6 bases each). CDR3 size: 13 residues. Germline CDR1 is SQVTM and CDR2 is ANQGSEA. The V gene lost 0 bases and the J gene lost 10 bases, with 13 bases spanning the gap. In DNA, the CDR3 is TGCAGCGTTGAAGAAGGGGGAGGAAACGAGCAGTTCTTC. This codes for CSVEEGGGNEQFF.

This sequence joins TRBV28 and TRBJ2-7; D is uncertain. Per the germline V gene, CDR1 is MDHEN and CDR2 is SYDVKM. This CDR3 is built from 12 residues. With 3 bases removed from V and 3 bases from J, the gap between germline ends came to 6 bases. Here the CDR3 reads CASSFGFYEQYF. Written as DNA, the CDR3 is TGTGCCAGCAGTTTCGGGTTCTACGAGCAGTACTTC.

The J gene is TRBJ1-2, the V gene TRBV27; 7 bases align to TRBD1. Losses at the gene ends were 5 bases for V and 4 bases for J; bases not matched to a gene: 4. The germline CDR1 and CDR2 sequences are MNHEY and SMNVEV (reference sequence). The CDR3 extends over 13 amino acids. This chain's CDR3 is CASSPDRAYGYTF. In DNA form, the CDR3 reads TGTGCCAGCAGTCCAGACAGGGCCTATGGCTACACCTTC.

The V and J genes are TRBV5-1 and TRBJ2-3; D unresolved. Germline V gives CDR1 SGHRS, CDR2 YFSETQ. The CDR3 loop spans 14 amino acids. Trimming pared 3 bases from V and 5 bases from J, leaving 13 bases between. For the CDR3, the DNA is TGCGCCAGCAGCTCCTCTCGATCGGGAGATACGCAGTATTTT. Translation gives CASSSSRSGDTQYF.

The V gene is TRBV6-5, the J gene TRBJ1-5; D not resolved. CDR1 MNHEY and CDR2 SVGAGI come from the germline V gene. The CDR3 runs 15 residues. V shed 3 bases and J shed 0 bases, with 9 bases lying between them. The chain's CDR3 is CASSYQKGSNQPQHF. CDR3 nucleotides: TGTGCCAGCAGTTATCAAAAGGGTAGCAATCAGCCCCAGCATTTT.

This clone was counted once. This chain uses TRBV2 with TRBJ2-7; D ambiguous. The CDR3 is 11 residues long. The V and J ends lost 5 bases and 0 bases respectively, with 2 bases between them. Germline loops: CDR1 SNHLY, CDR2 FYNNEI. The CDR3 protein is CASSSSYEQYF. The DNA for the CDR3 is TGTGCCAGCAGTAGCTCCTACGAGCAGTACTTC.

The CDR3 spells CASSVVASQNEQFF. The CDR3 nucleotides read TGTGCCAGCAGCGTAGTGGCTAGCCAGAATGAGCAGTTCTTC. The gene calls are TRBV9 and TRBJ2-1; TRBD2 might be the D (5 bases). V was shortened by 0 bases and J by 7 bases, with 11 bases between the two germline ends. The germline V gene has CDR1 SGDLS and CDR2 YYNGEE. The CDR3 sequence is 14 residues long. The full variable domain, its missing parts supplied by reference TRBV9 and TRBJ2-1, is DSGVTQTPKHLITATGQRVTLRCSPRSGDLSVYWYQQSLDQGLQFLIQYYNGEERAKGNILERFSAQQFPDLHSELNLSSLELGDSALYFCASSVVASQNEQFFGPGTRLTVL.

This chain joins TRBV4-1 and TRBJ2-3, with no clear D. Germline lookup yields CDR1 MGHRA and CDR2 YSYEKL. Trimming removed 0 bases at V and 0 bases at J, with 4 bases between. This CDR3 comprises 14 residues. The CDR3 nucleotides are TGCGCCAGCAGCCAAGACCCAAGCACAGATACGCAGTATTTT. Residues: CASSQDPSTDTQYF.

The rearrangement uses TRBV7-8 and TRBJ1-1; D is unclear. Germline V gene sequence: CDR1 SGHVS, CDR2 FQNEAQ. The germline V and J ends were trimmed by 0 bases and 11 bases, with 16 bases remaining between them. This CDR3 is 14 amino acids long. This chain's CDR3 is CASSLALGKDQAFF. As DNA, the CDR3 is TGTGCCAGCAGCTTAGCTTTAGGAAAAGATCAGGCTTTCTTT.

The chain is built from TRBV6-6 and TRBJ2-7; 11 bases are a match to TRBD2. CDR3 length: 15 residues. J was trimmed by 2 bases and V by 4 bases; bases with no gene match: 4. CDR1 and CDR2 from the germline V gene are MNHNY and SVGAGI (reference sequence). The CDR3 spells CASSFLAGGPYEQYF. In DNA, the CDR3 is TGTGCCAGCAGTTTCCTAGCGGGAGGCCCCTACGAGCAGTACTTC.

The chain combines TRBV29-1 with TRBJ2-2; D not certain. CDR1 SQVTM and CDR2 ANQGSEA come from the germline V gene. The V and J ends lost 4 bases and 5 bases respectively, with 8 bases between them. This CDR3 spans 12 amino acids. The CDR3 spells CSVVTETGELFF. DNA for the CDR3: TGCAGCGTTGTAACGGAAACCGGGGAGCTGTTTTTT.

V usage is TRBV7-9 and J usage is TRBJ2-7; 7 nucleotides align to TRBD1. V dropped 5 bases and J dropped 2; count of bases not matched to a gene: 6. The CDR3 has 14 residues. In germline, CDR1 is SEHNR, CDR2 FQNEAQ (reference sequence). DNA for the CDR3: TGTGCCAGCAGCCCAAGGGGGACAGCCTACGAGCAGTACTTC. As protein: CASSPRGTAYEQYF.

The CDR3 here is CASSLQGAETQYF. The CDR3 nucleotides are TGTGCCAGCAGCTTACAGGGGGCGGAGACCCAGTACTTC. The chain recombines TRBV7-9 with TRBJ2-5; 8 positions match TRBD1. Germline trimming cut 2 bases from V and 5 bases from J; bases unmatched to any gene: 1. CDR1 and CDR2 (germline): SEHNR, FQNEAQ (reference sequence). This CDR3 spans 13 amino acids.

This clone was observed a few times. The V and J genes are TRBV5-1 and TRBJ2-3, with D perhaps matching TRBD1 (6 bases). Germline V lookup: CDR1 SGHRS, CDR2 YFSETQ. The V gene lost 1 base and the J gene lost 0 bases, with 9 bases spanning the gap. The CDR3 spans 15 residues. In nucleotides, the CDR3 is TGCGCCAGCAGCTTGACAGGGAAAAGCACAGATACGCAGTATTTT. It is translated as CASSLTGKSTDTQYF.

The chain recombines TRBV10-3 with TRBJ2-3; no clear D gene. Trimming removed 6 bases from V and 3 bases from J, with 10 bases in between. The CDR3 is made up of 13 amino acids. The germline V gene has CDR1 ENHRY and CDR2 SYGVKD. CDR3 loop: CAIRATATDTQYF. DNA for the CDR3: TGTGCCATCAGGGCGACGGCGACAGATACGCAGTATTTT.

The rearrangement uses TRBV9 and TRBJ2-3, with 12 bases identical to TRBD2. Looked up from germline, CDR1 is SGDLS and CDR2 is YYNGEE. This CDR3 is built from 15 residues. Trimming removed 4 bases from V and 4 bases from J; junction bases left unmatched: 4. The CDR3 DNA is TGTGCCAGCAGCCCGACTAGCGGGAGATCAGATACGCAGTATTTT. As protein: CASSPTSGRSDTQYF.

This sequence joins TRBV19 and TRBJ1-2; 7 positions agree with TRBD1. Germline trimming cut 1 base from V and 6 bases from J; bases unmatched to any gene: 8. This CDR3 is built from 15 residues. The germline V gene has CDR1 LNHDA and CDR2 SQIVND (reference sequence). CDR3 region: CASSIVGGGADGYTF. The CDR3, as DNA: TGTGCCAGTAGTATAGTTGGAGGGGGCGCGGATGGCTACACCTTC.